The clone carrying this TCR beta chain has at least ten counts. The antigen is unknown. Synthesis of cDNA was accomplished via 5'RACE employing 10-nucleotide random UMIs. TCRdb passed the 5' RACE reads through MiXCR, listing each CDR3 protein once. The data hold some 29,000 distinct CDR3 sequences, with over 10% observed a single time. Unsorted libraries came from 2 million PBMCs stored at -80 °C. These data come from a study of neurological immune-mediated disorders. Whole-study findings and limits: None of the CDR3 amino acid sequences in expanded clones turned up in more than one subject, which points to private repertoires in all groups. In HTLV-1-associated myelopathy, TCR clonal expansion was greatest, and in multiple sclerosis it was least, below healthy controls.

The germline CDR1 and CDR2 sequences are KGHSH and LQKENI. J lost 0 bases, V lost 4 bases, and 9 bases had no gene match. This CDR3 has 17 residues. Sample: PBMCs. The chain has TRBV18 and TRBJ2-7; 10 bases agree with TRBD1. The sequence came from a woman aged 60-75 years in good health. The CDR3 DNA is TGTGCCAGCTCACAAAAAATCGGGACAGGGGACTCCTACGAGCAGTACTTC. It codes for CASSQKIGTGDSYEQYF.